The clone carrying this T cell receptor (beta chain) has just one count. This specimen belongs to a study of blood T cell repertoires in COVID-19. As for the study in general: The origin of the acute and convalescent COVID-19 samples was the United States, Italy and Spain.

As handled by the study authors: Reference gene primer amplification yielded estimated nucleated cell counts. Profiling relied on immunoSEQ multiplex PCR, and the TCRdb table lists in-frame clones only, not all of them. That table gives V, J and clone size, and the DNA gave D and trimming. The sample includes roughly 320,000 clones, around nine tenths seen only once; the top ten take 3.5% to 5%. The age range of participants was about 18 to 90 years, with residence in some 25 US areas. No more than 2 weeks before study entry, exposed participants had met a case of COVID-19. The CDR3 consists of 13 residues. In germline, CDR1 is MNHEY, CDR2 SVGEGT. V lost 2 bases and J 4 bases, leaving 8 bases between the germline ends.

The source is a woman under 40 who had been exposed to COVID-19. Sequences were obtained from PBMCs or T cells enriched from blood (not recorded which). The chain combines TRBV6-2 or TRBV6-3 with TRBJ1-2; tentative D call: TRBD1 (5 bases). DNA of the CDR3: TGTGCCAGCAGTTACCAGGGTGTCTATGGCTACACCTTC. Its protein is CASSYQGVYGYTF.